A selection of T cell receptor beta chains follows, all from one sample in a study of beta chain features in type 1 diabetes. Profiled with immunoSEQ multiplex PCR; TCRdb holds only in-frame clones, not every one. The sample contains about half a million clones, 10% to 12% of which appear only once. Material for sequencing was naive CD4+ T cells from blood. These receptors all come from a woman aged 18 to 35 in good health. CDR3s include the opening cysteine and the closing phenylalanine or tryptophan. Each record gives: V gene, J gene, clone size, D gene, CDR3 DNA, CDR3 protein. D genes are given only for firm matches. Clone size is stated in some rows and not others, as once, few, many or a class when expanded.

TRBV9	TRBJ1-1	once	NA	TGTGCCAGCAGCGTAGTAAGGGGGAACACTGAAGCTTTCTTT	CASSVVRGNTEAFF
TRBV12-5	TRBJ2-1	NA	TRBD2	TGTGCTAGTGGACTTCGGGCTCGGACTAGCGGGAATGAGCAGTTCTTC	CASGLRARTSGNEQFF
TRBV19	TRBJ1-2	NA	NA	TGTGCCACCCGGACACGGGGTATCGATGGCTACACCTTC	CATRTRGIDGYTF
TRBV28	TRBJ1-2	NA	NA	TGTGCCAGCAGTTTATCACCCAGGGGTGTCAATGGCTACACCTTC	CASSLSPRGVNGYTF
TRBV13	TRBJ2-3	NA	NA	TGTGCCAGCAGCTTTCAGACCACAGATACGCAGTATTTT	CASSFQTTDTQYF
TRBV7-2	TRBJ2-1	NA	NA	TGTGCCAGCAGCTTAGTGAGTACGGGTAGCTCCTACAATGAGCAGTTCTTC	CASSLVSTGSSYNEQFF
TRBV25-1	TRBJ1-2	few	TRBD1	TGTGCCAGCAGTGAACAGGGGGACTATGGCTACACCTTC	CASSEQGDYGYTF
TRBV7-2	TRBJ1-1	once	NA	TGTGCCAGCAGCTCCCTAGCTGAAGCTTTCTTT	CASSSLAEAFF
TRBV5-1	TRBJ2-3	NA	TRBD1	TGCGCCAGCAGCCTAGGGACAGTGAGCACAGATACGCAGTATTTT	CASSLGTVSTDTQYF
TRBV30	TRBJ2-5	few	NA	TGTGCCTGGAGGGTCTCAGAGACCCAGTACTTC	CAWRVSETQYF
TRBV7-9	TRBJ2-1	few	TRBD2	TGTGCCAGCAGTCCCCGAGGGCTGGGGCGGGAGAAGTTTAATGAGCAGTTCTTC	CASSPRGLGREKFNEQFF
TRBV7-2	TRBJ2-1	NA	NA	TGTGCCAGCAGCTTCCTAAGGGGGAATGAGCAGTTCTTC	CASSFLRGNEQFF
TRBV30	TRBJ2-7	NA	NA	TGTGCCTGGAGCCGGGCCAGATACTACGAGCAGTACTTC	CAWSRARYYEQYF
TRBV14	TRBJ1-1	few	TRBD1	TGTGCCAGCAGCCGCGGACAGGGCACCACTGAAGCTTTCTTT	CASSRGQGTTEAFF
TRBV7-2	TRBJ2-3	NA	NA	TGTGCCAGCAGCCCCCGGGACCGGAATACGCAGTATTTT	CASSPRDRNTQYF
TRBV7-2	TRBJ2-4	few	TRBD1	TGTGCCAGCAGCCCTCAGGGGGCTGGGGCCAAAAACATTCAGTACTTC	CASSPQGAGAKNIQYF
TRBV29-1	TRBJ1-1	many	NA	TGCAGCACCGGACGGGGGAACACTGAAGCTTTCTTT	CSTGRGNTEAFF
TRBV5-1	TRBJ2-3	few	NA	TGCGCCAGCAGCGTGGGGGATACGCAGTATTTT	CASSVGDTQYF